This T cell receptor (beta chain) comes out of a study of graft-versus-host responses after intestinal transplantation. The wider study: Every one of the recipients received anti-thymocyte globulin induction and afterwards took tacrolimus and steroids for about 3 years.

As for this clone: Its antigen is not identified.

Assay used: immunoSEQ multiplex PCR; TCRdb lists only in-frame clones, some missing. In the table there are tens of thousands of clones, 82% of which are singletons. The V gene end was trimmed by 3 bases and the J gene end by 1 base; junction bases not matched to a gene: 6. Germline CDR1 SEHNR, CDR2 FQNEAQ (reference sequence). The CDR3 totals 16 residues. Sequencing used unstimulated CD8+ T cells sorted from spleen or lymph node cells, obtained before transplant. The V and J genes are TRBV7-9 and TRBJ2-1; the match to TRBD2 covers 7 bases. The TCR was taken from a human donor who was the organ donor for an intestinal transplant. This chain's CDR3 is CASSFSPGGSYNEQFF. The CDR3 DNA reads as TGTGCCAGCAGCTTTTCTCCGGGGGGATCCTACAATGAGCAGTTCTTC.